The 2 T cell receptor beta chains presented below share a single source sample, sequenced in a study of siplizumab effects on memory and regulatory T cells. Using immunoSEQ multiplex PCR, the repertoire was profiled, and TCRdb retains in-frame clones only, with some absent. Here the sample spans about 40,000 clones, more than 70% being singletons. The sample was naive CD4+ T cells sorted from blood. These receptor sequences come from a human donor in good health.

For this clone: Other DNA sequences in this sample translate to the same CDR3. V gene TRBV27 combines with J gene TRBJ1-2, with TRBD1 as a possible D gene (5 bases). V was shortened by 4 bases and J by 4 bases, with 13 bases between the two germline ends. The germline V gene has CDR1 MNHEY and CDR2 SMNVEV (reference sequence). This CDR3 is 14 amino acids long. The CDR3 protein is CASSSQGSRYGYTF. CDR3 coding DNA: TGTGCCAGCAGTTCGCAGGGCTCGCGCTATGGCTACACCTTC.

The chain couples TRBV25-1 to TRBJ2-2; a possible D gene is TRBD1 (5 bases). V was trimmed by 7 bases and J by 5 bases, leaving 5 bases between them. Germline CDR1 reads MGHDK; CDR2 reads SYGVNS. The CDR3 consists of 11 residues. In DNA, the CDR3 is TGTGCCAGCACAGGGACCGGGGAGCTGTTTTTT. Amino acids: CASTGTGELFF.